The 4 T cell receptor beta chains below come from one sample, sequenced in a study of immune reconstitution after stem cell transplant in scleroderma. TCRdb recomputed calls from the RT-PCR reads with MiXCR, one row per CDR3 protein. The profile shows some 1,500 distinct CDR3 sequences, around 7% of them singletons. Sample collection occurred before or after autologous hematopoietic stem cell transplantation (not recorded which). The receptors shown here come from a male donor with systemic sclerosis.

This clonotype was counted between two and nine times. The chain employs TRBV5-4 and TRBJ2-6; TRBD1 is a possible D gene (6 bases). The CDR3 runs to 15 residues. CDR1 SGHNT and CDR2 YYREEE come from the germline V gene (reference sequence). Trimming removed 5 bases from V and 2 bases from J, with 11 bases in between. Written as DNA, the CDR3 is TGTGCCAGCAGACTACAGGGTCCTGGGGCCAACGTCCTGACTTTC. Translated: CASRLQGPGANVLTF.

This clonotype is medium-sized (0.01 to 0.1%) by share. The chain combines TRBV7-8 with TRBJ2-1; 8 positions match TRBD1. Per germline, CDR1 SGHVS and CDR2 FQNEAQ. The CDR3 extends over 14 amino acids. V lost 4 bases, J lost 8 bases, and 7 bases stayed unmatched. The CDR3 is CASSSGTGRHEQFF. In nucleotides, the CDR3 is TGTGCCAGCAGCTCCGGGACAGGAAGACATGAGCAGTTCTTC.

In its sample, this clonotype is medium-sized. The V call is TRBV5-5, the J call TRBJ2-1, with TRBD1 as a possible D gene (6 bases). There are 15 residues in the CDR3. Germline V gene lookup returns CDR1 SGHKS and CDR2 YYEKEE (reference sequence). Trimming left V 2 bases short and J 6 bases short, with 15 bases between. CDR3 bases: TGTGCCAGCAGCTTCTGGGACATAGGGGGCAATGAGCAGTTCTTC. Amino acid sequence: CASSFWDIGGNEQFF.

This clonotype is large within its sample. V usage is TRBV2 and J usage is TRBJ2-7, with D possibly TRBD1 on 5 matching bases. Germline values: CDR1 SNHLY, CDR2 FYNNEI. V dropped 6 bases and J dropped 3 bases, with 9 bases sitting between them. The CDR3 runs to 12 residues. This CDR3 reads CASRPGYYEQYF. In DNA, the CDR3 is TGTGCCAGCAGACCAGGGTACTACGAGCAGTACTTC.